These 20 T cell receptor beta chains originate from one sample sequenced in a study of cytomegalovirus exposure and HLA in healthy donors. Researchers ran the PCR with 60 Vbeta and 13 Jbeta primers. Repertoires were generated with immunoSEQ multiplex PCR, while TCRdb's copy carries only in-frame clones and drops some. The profile shows some 200,000 clones, 10% to 15% of them singletons. The sequenced sample consisted of PBMCs. These TCRs come from a man between 45 and 60 years old in good health and CMV-seropositive.

This clone was recorded at least ten times. The chain uses TRBV4-3 and TRBJ1-2; D is undetermined. CDR1 and CDR2 from the germline V gene are LGHNA and YSLEER. The ends were cut back, 4 bases at V and 7 bases at J, with 19 bases in the middle. CDR3 length equals 15 residues. The CDR3 DNA reads as TGCGCCAGCAGCCCGACCGGTATCTCCCCAGGTGGCTACACCTTC. Translating gives CASSPTGISPGGYTF.

This clone turned up a few times. DNA for the CDR3: TGCAGCACGGGACTAGTCCTCACCACAGATACGCAGTATTTT. Translated: CSTGLVLTTDTQYF. J is TRBJ2-3 and V is TRBV29-1, with TRBD2 matching 8 bases. The V and J ends lost 8 bases and 2 bases, in that order; junction bases with no gene match: 9. Per the germline V gene, CDR1 is SQVTM and CDR2 is ANQGSEA. The CDR3 covers 14 residues.

V gene TRBV7-2 combines with J gene TRBJ2-1; 7 bases line up with TRBD2. The CDR3 has 16 residues. The V gene end was trimmed by 4 bases and the J gene end by 3 bases; junction bases not matched to a gene: 9. CDR1 is SGHTA, CDR2 FQGNSA, per germline. CDR3: CASSSIGTGGYNEQFF. DNA for the CDR3: TGTGCCAGCAGCTCAATCGGGACGGGGGGCTACAATGAGCAGTTCTTC.

This clone was observed a few times. The chain uses TRBV6-1 and TRBJ1-2; 9 bases match TRBD1. The CDR3 is made up of 17 amino acids. After removal of 4 bases from V and 0 bases from J, the junction contained 9 bases not matched to a gene. The germline gives CDR1 MNHNS, CDR2 SASEGT. The CDR3 sequence: CASSGGQGRSTNYGYTF. As DNA, the CDR3 is TGTGCCAGCAGTGGGGGACAGGGCCGATCCACTAACTATGGCTACACCTTC.

This clone occurred a few times. V and J are TRBV10-2 and TRBJ2-5; D is possibly TRBD2 (6 bases). V lost 6 bases and J lost 0, with 11 bases in between. The CDR3 is 14 amino acids. CDR1 and CDR2 (germline): WSHSY, SAAADI. The CDR3 DNA reads as TGCGCCAGCAGGGGGACTGCGTACCAAGAGACCCAGTACTTC. This codes for CASRGTAYQETQYF.

The chain uses TRBV19 and TRBJ1-4; 8 bases align to TRBD1. The CDR3 spans 14 residues. Trimming at V came to 8 bases and at J to 7 bases, leaving 9 bases not matched to a gene. The germline CDR1 and CDR2 sequences are LNHDA and SQIVND (reference sequence). Here the CDR3 DNA reads TGTGCCAGTTCCGGGCCAGGGGGCGTTGAAAAACTGTTTTTT. Encoded protein: CASSGPGGVEKLFF.

The chain links TRBV6-5 to TRBJ1-5; D may be TRBD1 (5 bases). Trimming pared 6 bases from V and 4 bases from J, leaving 16 bases between. CDR3 length: 15 amino acids. Germline V gene sequence: CDR1 MNHEY, CDR2 SVGAGI. CDR3 nucleotides: TGTGCCAGCAGCCCCGGGACCGGGGGGAATCAGCCCCAGCATTTT. Residues: CASSPGTGGNQPQHF.

The chain couples TRBV5-6 to TRBJ1-2; tentatively, D is TRBD1 (6 bases). There are 12 residues in the CDR3. Germline V CDR1 and CDR2: SGHDT, YYEEEE. The ends were cut back, 2 bases at V and 5 bases at J, with 7 bases in the middle. Here the CDR3 DNA reads TGTGCCAGCAGCTTCACAGGGTATGGCTACACCTTC. Its protein product is CASSFTGYGYTF.

This clone has more than one count but fewer than ten. The gene calls are TRBV2 and TRBJ2-2, with TRBD2 as a possible D gene (5 bases). Germline CDR1 and CDR2: SNHLY and FYNNEI. V lost 7 bases and J 6 bases, leaving 12 bases between the germline ends. This CDR3 is built from 13 residues. The CDR3 bases are TGTGCCAGCATACGGGGTCCGGCCGGGGAGCTGTTTTTT. Encoded protein: CASIRGPAGELFF.

This clone was observed a few times. The V gene is TRBV13, the J gene TRBJ2-1, with TRBD2 identical over 10 bases. The CDR3 has 18 amino acids. With V trimmed by 5 bases and J by 0 bases, 10 bases remained unmatched. Germline-derived CDR1 and CDR2 are PRHDT and FYEKMQ (reference sequence). The CDR3 coding sequence is TGTGCCAGCAGCCCCTTGGAGGGACTAGCGAGCTCCTACAATGAGCAGTTCTTC. Residues: CASSPLEGLASSYNEQFF.

This chain uses TRBV11-3 with TRBJ1-3, with D perhaps TRBD1 (5 bases). Germline V gives CDR1 SGHNT, CDR2 YENEEA. The CDR3 runs to 15 residues. Trimming shortened V by 3 bases and J by 7 bases, and 16 bases separated the two germline ends. CDR3 DNA sequence: TGTGCCAGCAGCTTCCGCGGGACCACCGAGAACACCATATATTTT. This sequence encodes CASSFRGTTENTIYF.

In this sample, this clone turned up a few times. The chain links TRBV4-2 to TRBJ2-4, with 10 bases that match TRBD2. With 1 base clipped from V and 9 bases from J, the junction kept 9 bases outside the gene matches. The CDR3 extends over 16 amino acids. Germline V gives CDR1 LGHNA, CDR2 YNFKEQ. CDR3: CASSQGTGLALGIQYF. In DNA, the CDR3 is TGTGCCAGCAGCCAAGGTACGGGACTAGCGCTCGGCATTCAGTACTTC.

This clone was detected a few times. This chain connects TRBV5-6 to TRBJ2-6, with TRBD1 matching over 7 bases. Germline V gene sequence: CDR1 SGHDT, CDR2 YYEEEE. V dropped 4 bases and J dropped 2; count of bases not matched to a gene: 6. CDR3 length: 16 amino acids. CDR3 sequence (DNA): TGTGCCAGCAGCGTCAACAGGGGAACTGGGGCCAACGTCCTGACTTTC. Translating it yields CASSVNRGTGANVLTF. The variable domain in full, completed from reference TRBV5-6 and TRBJ2-6, reads DAGVTQSPTHLIKTRGQQVTLRCSPKSGHDTVSWYQQALGQGPQFIFQYYEEEERQRGNFPDRFSGHQFPNYSSELNVNALLLGDSALYLCASSVNRGTGANVLTFGAGSRLTVL.

This chain connects TRBV5-1 to TRBJ1-1, with 7 bases matching TRBD1. The CDR3 contains 14 residues. From germline, CDR1 is SGHRS and CDR2 YFSETQ. J gave up 7 bases and V 3 bases, and 9 bases lay outside the gene matches. The CDR3 region has the DNA TGCGCCAGCAGCTCCGTTCAGGGGGGCGGTGAAGCTTTCTTT. It specifies CASSSVQGGGEAFF.

This clone was seen only a few times. The V gene is TRBV5-4, the J gene TRBJ1-6; possible D gene TRBD1, 5 bases. Germline-derived CDR1 and CDR2 are SGHNT and YYREEE (reference sequence). The CDR3 is 17 residues long. The V end was cut by 0 bases, the J end by 5 bases, with 15 bases between. CDR3 loop: CASSLGRLGTNNSPLHF. The DNA for the CDR3 is TGTGCCAGCAGCTTGGGAAGACTGGGGACTAATAATTCACCCCTCCACTTT.

This clone was counted once. This chain links TRBV11-2 with TRBJ2-7; 11 bases align to TRBD1. V shed 5 bases and J 1 base; nucleotides not matched to a gene: 16. Per the germline V gene, CDR1 is SGHAT and CDR2 is FQNNGV. This CDR3 has 19 residues. The CDR3 DNA is TGTGCCAGCAGCCGCAGCGGGGGAACCGGGACAGGGGGTTCCTACGAGCAGTACGTC. It is translated as CASSRSGGTGTGGSYEQYV.

This clone turned up a few times. V is TRBV19 and J is TRBJ2-3; D is perhaps TRBD1 (6 bases). V was pared by 5 bases and J by 8 bases, with 11 bases between. The CDR3 is 12 residues long. Per germline, CDR1 LNHDA and CDR2 SQIVND (reference sequence). The CDR3: CASSLQGVTQYF. The CDR3 nucleotides read TGTGCCAGTAGTCTACAGGGTGTTACGCAGTATTTT.

This clone has only a few counts. CDR3: CASSKGQEQSLHF. Here the CDR3 DNA reads TGTGCCAGCAGCAAGGGACAGGAACAAAGCCTCCACTTT. The J gene is TRBJ1-6, the V gene TRBV5-4, with TRBD1 matching 8 bases. The J segment lost 15 bases and the V segment lost 4 bases, leaving 9 bases of the junction unmatched. The CDR3 has 13 residues. Germline values: CDR1 SGHNT, CDR2 YYREEE (reference sequence).

In nucleotides, the CDR3 is TGTGCCAGCAGCCCCCCCGGGGGCTATGGCTACACCTTC. This translates into CASSPPGGYGYTF. The chain employs TRBV11-3 and TRBJ1-2; D might be TRBD1 (5 bases). Trimming left V 5 bases short and J 4 bases short, with 11 bases between. Germline CDR1 and CDR2: SGHNT and YENEEA. The length of the CDR3 is 13 residues.

This clone was seen only a few times. This chain uses TRBV19 with TRBJ2-5, with a weak D call TRBD2 (7 bases). The CDR3 contains 15 residues. The V gene's germline CDR1 is LNHDA and CDR2 SQIVND (reference sequence). Between the trimmed V and J ends, which lost 5 bases and 5 bases, there was a span of 18 bases. The CDR3 here is CASSFPRGGGETQYF. The CDR3 DNA is TGTGCCAGTAGTTTCCCCCGGGGAGGGGGGGAGACCCAGTACTTC.